This passage covers 26 T cell receptor beta chains from one sample sequenced in a study of blood T cell repertoires in COVID-19. Data came from immunoSEQ multiplex PCR; TCRdb stores just in-frame clones and leaves some out. The sample carries fewer than 50,000 clones, approximately 82% recorded once. The specimen sequenced was peripheral blood. The receptor set was obtained from a human donor in a cohort sampled during active COVID-19.

This chain links TRBV24-1 with TRBJ2-3, with a possible D match to TRBD2 (6 bases). This CDR3 has 15 amino acids. V gave up 5 bases and J gave up 2 bases, with 13 bases separating them. From germline, CDR1 is KGHDR and CDR2 SFDVKD. The CDR3 nucleotides are TGTGCCACCAGTGTAGGGCGGGGAAACACAGATACGCAGTATTTT. It translates to CATSVGRGNTDTQYF.

The CDR3 loop is CASSEEGAKYEQYF. CDR3 DNA: TGTGCCAGCAGTGAGGAGGGGGCTAAGTACGAGCAGTACTTC. V gene TRBV25-1 combines with J gene TRBJ2-7; a weak D match, TRBD1 (7 bases). The CDR3 totals 14 residues. V was clipped by 3 bases and J by 4 bases, with 13 bases between them. Germline CDR1 is MGHDK and CDR2 is SYGVNS.

The rearrangement joins TRBV11-3 to TRBJ2-6, with TRBD2 as a possible D gene (7 bases). Trimming cost V 4 bases and J 0 bases, with 16 bases left between them. The germline CDR1 and CDR2 sequences are SGHNT and YENEEA. The CDR3 spans 18 residues. The CDR3 nucleotides read TGTGCCAGCAGCTCCCCCGCGGGGGCCTCCTCTGGGGCCAACGTCCTGACTTTC. This sequence encodes CASSSPAGASSGANVLTF.

Points on this clone: The junction does not match germline at one end; this may be a read error. This chain links TRBV6-1 with TRBJ2-5; 13 bases agree with TRBD2. Germline V gene lookup returns CDR1 MNHNS and CDR2 SASEGT. This CDR3 comprises 16 residues. CDR3 bases: TGTGCCAGCAGTGAAGCTATATGGACTAGCGGGAGAGCGGTGGACTTC. This codes for CASSEAIWTSGRAVDF.

The chain joins TRBV20-1 to TRBJ1-6; the D gene is possibly TRBD1 (6 bases). CDR3 size: 16 residues. Deletions cut 3 bases from V and 3 bases from J, with 15 bases between. Germline assignment: CDR1 DFQATT and CDR2 SNEGSKA (reference sequence). Here the CDR3 DNA reads TGCAGTGCTAGTCCTCAAGGGGGTTTCTATAATTCACCCCTCCACTTT. Amino acids: CSASPQGGFYNSPLHF.

The CDR3 spells CASSLEGDRGGGTEAFF. CDR3 coding DNA: TGCGCCAGCAGCTTGGAAGGTGACAGGGGAGGAGGCACTGAAGCTTTCTTT. The chain carries TRBV5-1 and TRBJ1-1; 8 nucleotides agree with TRBD1. This CDR3 region has 17 residues. The germline gives CDR1 SGHRS, CDR2 YFSETQ. The ends lost 0 bases at V and 4 bases at J; junction bases unmatched: 11.

This chain uses TRBV7-3 with TRBJ1-2; perhaps TRBD1 as D (5 bases). Germline V gene data show CDR1 as SGHTA and CDR2 as FQGTGA. V dropped 6 bases and J dropped 8 bases, with 16 bases sitting between them. The length of the CDR3 is 13 residues. The CDR3 is CASSSSGTGGYTF. CDR3 DNA: TGTGCCAGCAGTTCGAGCGGGACGGGCGGCTACACCTTC.

This chain joins TRBV5-4 and TRBJ2-1; 9 nucleotides match TRBD2. Germline lookup yields CDR1 SGHNT and CDR2 YYREEE (reference sequence). The CDR3 has 15 amino acids. V shed 4 bases, J shed 6 bases, and the junction held 8 bases outside the gene matches. The CDR3 spells CASSADSGRANEQFF. The CDR3 bases are TGTGCCAGCAGCGCGGATAGCGGGAGAGCCAATGAGCAGTTCTTC.

The chain joins TRBV30 to TRBJ1-3; no reliable D call. Trimming pared 0 bases from V and 1 base from J, leaving 10 bases between. CDR3 length: 15 residues. CDR1 and CDR2 (germline): GTSNPN, SVGIG (reference sequence). DNA of the CDR3: TGTGCCTGGAGTGTACGACGGGGATCTGGAAACACCATATATTTT. It translates to CAWSVRRGSGNTIYF.

V usage is TRBV12-5 and J usage is TRBJ2-1, with TRBD2 matching over 8 bases. Unmatched junction bases numbered 11, after V lost 6 bases and J lost 4 bases. The CDR3 has 16 amino acids. Per the germline V gene, CDR1 is LGHNT and CDR2 is FRNRAP. This CDR3 is CASGEGASGGYNEQFF. In nucleotides, the CDR3 is TGTGCTAGTGGGGAAGGGGCCAGCGGGGGTTACAATGAGCAGTTCTTC. Variable domain in full (rest from reference TRBV12-5 and TRBJ2-1): DARVTQTPRHKVTEMGQEVTMRCQPILGHNTVFWYRQTMMQGLELLAYFRNRAPLDDSGMPKDRFSAEMPDATLATLKIQPSEPRDSAVYFCASGEGASGGYNEQFFGPGTRLTVL.

The rearrangement joins TRBV11-3 to TRBJ2-7; TRBD2 aligns across 7 bases. The germline CDR1 and CDR2 sequences are SGHNT and YENEEA. V lost 4 bases to trimming and J lost 6 bases; unmatched junction nucleotides: 3. This CDR3 comprises 12 residues. The CDR3 is CASSWGGLEQYF. The CDR3 DNA follows: TGTGCCAGCAGCTGGGGGGGACTCGAGCAGTACTTC.

The chain carries TRBV19 and TRBJ2-6; D might be TRBD2 (6 bases). V was pared by 3 bases and J by 4 bases, with 10 bases between. Germline loops: CDR1 LNHDA, CDR2 SQIVND (reference sequence). This CDR3 comprises 15 residues. The CDR3 reads CASSMEGPGANVLTF. Here the CDR3 DNA reads TGTGCCAGTAGTATGGAGGGGCCCGGGGCCAACGTCCTGACTTTC.

This chain uses TRBV25-1 with TRBJ1-3; unclear D gene. CDR3 length: 15 residues. Germline values: CDR1 MGHDK, CDR2 SYGVNS. V was clipped by 2 bases and J by 0 bases, with 8 bases between them. As DNA, the CDR3 is TGTGCCAGCAGTGAACTCCGGTCCTCTGGAAACACCATATATTTT. This gives the protein CASSELRSSGNTIYF.

V and J are TRBV18 and TRBJ2-5; 8 nucleotides agree with TRBD1. In germline, CDR1 is KGHSH, CDR2 LQKENI. The CDR3 spans 15 residues. With V trimmed by 3 bases and J by 5 bases, 8 bases remained unmatched. CDR3 coding DNA: TGTGCCAGCTCACCGCGGACAGGGAATGGGGAGACCCAGTACTTC. As protein: CASSPRTGNGETQYF.

This chain links TRBV21-1 with TRBJ1-1; the table's D gene call, TRBD1, was not cross checked with the DNA. TRBV21-1 is tagged as a pseudogene. The CDR3 contains 14 residues. As DNA, the CDR3 is TGTGCCAGCAGCAGCGGACAGCGGAACACTGAAGCTTTCTTT. Its translation is CASSSGQRNTEAFF.

This sequence joins TRBV19 and TRBJ2-3; D is possibly TRBD2 (6 bases). V lost 5 bases, J lost 6 bases, and 12 bases lay in between. Looked up from germline, CDR1 is LNHDA and CDR2 is SQIVND (reference sequence). The CDR3 is 13 residues long. The chain's CDR3 is CASSRDWGDTQYF. CDR3 bases: TGTGCCAGTAGTCGGGACTGGGGGGATACGCAGTATTTT. The full variable domain, its missing parts supplied by reference TRBV19 and TRBJ2-3, is DGGITQSPKYLFRKEGQNVTLSCEQNLNHDAMYWYRQDPGQGLRLIYYSQIVNDFQKGDIAEGYSVSREKKESFPLTVTSAQKNPTAFYLCASSRDWGDTQYFGPGTRLTVL.

V is TRBV6-2 or TRBV6-3 and J is TRBJ1-1; 7 positions match TRBD1. CDR3 length equals 15 residues. From germline, CDR1 is MNHEY and CDR2 SVGEGT. V lost 0 bases to trimming and J lost 6 bases; unmatched junction nucleotides: 7. The CDR3 nucleotides are TGTGCCAGCAGTTACTCGATAGGGCAGGGGGCTGAAGCTTTCTTT. This sequence encodes CASSYSIGQGAEAFF.

This chain connects TRBV10-2 to TRBJ1-1; the match to TRBD1 covers 7 bases. Germline loops: CDR1 WSHSY, CDR2 SAAADI. The V gene end was trimmed by 3 bases and the J gene end by 1 base; junction bases not matched to a gene: 11. The CDR3 contains 17 residues. The CDR3 protein is CASSDRTPTGANTEAFF. The DNA of the CDR3 is TGCGCCAGCAGTGATCGCACGCCCACAGGGGCGAACACTGAAGCTTTCTTT.

The genes are TRBV28 and TRBJ1-5; TRBD1 matches at 10 bases. The junction had 7 bases not matched to a gene; V was cut back by 2 bases and J by 0 bases. Germline CDR1 reads MDHEN; CDR2 reads SYDVKM. CDR3 length: 18 residues. CDR3 amino acids: CASSLRQGAWDSNQPQHF. The CDR3 coding sequence is TGTGCCAGCAGTTTAAGACAGGGGGCTTGGGATAGCAATCAGCCCCAGCATTTT.

J is TRBJ2-1 and V is TRBV5-4; TRBD2 might be the D (6 bases). This CDR3 has 13 amino acids. CDR1 and CDR2 (germline): SGHNT, YYREEE (reference sequence). V was trimmed by 4 bases and J by 4 bases, leaving 9 bases between them. The CDR3 nucleotides are TGTGCCAGCAGCCCAGGAGGGTACAATGAGCAGTTCTTC. Translation gives CASSPGGYNEQFF.

This clone was counted a single time. This chain joins TRBV2 and TRBJ2-1; no reliable D call. The CDR3 covers 14 residues. Germline V gene lookup returns CDR1 SNHLY and CDR2 FYNNEI. Between the trimmed V and J ends, which lost 4 bases and 10 bases, there was a span of 17 bases. The CDR3 loop is CASSVSYPTQEQFF. CDR3 DNA sequence: TGTGCCAGCAGTGTAAGTTATCCCACACAAGAGCAGTTCTTC.

The chain uses TRBV6-5 and TRBJ1-6; tentatively, D is TRBD1 (5 bases). Germline CDR1 is MNHEY and CDR2 is SVGAGI. This CDR3 region has 15 residues. V was trimmed by 2 bases and J by 3 bases, leaving 8 bases between them. The CDR3 DNA follows: TGTGCCAGCAGTTACGACAGCCTCTATAATTCACCCCTCCACTTT. It is translated as CASSYDSLYNSPLHF.

The chain combines TRBV19 with TRBJ2-7; 9 bases line up with TRBD1. This CDR3 region has 16 residues. Germline-derived CDR1 and CDR2 are LNHDA and SQIVND (reference sequence). V lost 6 bases and J lost 2; bases outside the gene matches: 11. The CDR3 region is CASSLPGQGSTYEQYF. The CDR3 coding sequence is TGTGCCAGTAGCCTACCGGGACAGGGAAGTACCTACGAGCAGTACTTC.

As for this clone: The junction departs from germline at one end; a sequencing error may be responsible. V usage is TRBV7-7 and J usage is TRBJ1-2; D gene ambiguous. The CDR3 totals 15 residues. Germline loops: CDR1 SSHAT, CDR2 FNYEAQ (reference sequence). CDR3 coding DNA: TGTGCTAGCAGCTTAAGACAAGTCCATAACTATGGCTACACCTTC. Protein: CASSLRQVHNYGYTF.

The chain has TRBV7-9 and TRBJ2-3; 7 bases are shared with TRBD2. Trimming took 3 bases from V and 4 from J; bases not matched to a gene: 1. CDR1 and CDR2 from the germline V gene are SEHNR and FQNEAQ (reference sequence). The CDR3 spans 13 residues. The CDR3 protein is CASSLAGADTQYF. In nucleotides, the CDR3 is TGTGCCAGCAGCTTGGCGGGAGCAGATACGCAGTATTTT.

The chain couples TRBV24-1 to TRBJ2-1; D is perhaps TRBD2 (6 bases). CDR1 and CDR2 (germline): KGHDR, SFDVKD. The CDR3 has 14 amino acids. Trimming pared 9 bases from V and 1 base from J, leaving 12 bases between. CDR3 nucleotide sequence: TGTGCCACCGCCTCGGGAGCGTCCTACAATGAGCAGTTCTTC. It codes for CATASGASYNEQFF.